This TCR beta chain was identified during a study of blood T cells in healthy people across ages (dated by TCRdb to 2015 to 2017). Context from the whole study: In model experiments, template switching captured roughly one uniquely barcoded TCR beta cDNA molecule for every two T cells. Age-related changes in TCR beta repertoire diversity were measured in the study by deep sequencing normalized with unique cDNA molecular identifiers. Donors were grouped into four age groups: young (average about 15 years), middle-aged (39), aged (around 66) and long-lived (about 89). For two donors (one aged 18 to 30 and one aged 80 or older), the study analyzed two additional independent replicas of 1 million unique cDNA reads from the same blood draw.

Looking up the germline V gene yields CDR1 SGHVS and CDR2 FNYEAQ. The CDR3 has 13 amino acids, counting the end cysteine and phenylalanine. CDR3 DNA is the only sequence kept; it has 39 bases, read in frame from the first base. V is cut by 4 bases and J by 5 bases, and the space between the germline ends is 9 bases. Receptors were amplified or captured by 5' RACE. Instrument on record: Illumina HiSeq 2500. A second PCR of about 6 to 11 cycles was performed with a sample-barcoded 5' primer and a J-beta primer mix. A template-switch 5' adaptor carrying 12 random nucleotides introduced a unique molecular identifier onto each TCR beta cDNA molecule. Each sample yielded at least 2.5 million CDR3-containing paired-end reads. First-strand cDNA synthesis was performed from all RNA using the Mint cDNA synthesis kit, with priming by a TRBC-specific oligonucleotide. Following uracil-DNA glycosylase treatment, a first 18-cycle PCR with universal primers M1SS and BC2_uni_R was performed on all cDNA. In the paper's pipeline: Normalization of each sample was performed by random selection of 1 million high-quality reads, each carrying a distinct molecular identifier. Reads sharing molecular identifiers were discarded rather than binned into consensus sequences. MiTCR, run with a Q25 quality threshold and the strictest error-elimination algorithm, handled CDR3 identification, clonotype clustering and error correction. A nonparametric unseen species model with Euler transformation was used to estimate lower-bound total TCR beta diversity. Using fastp trimming at Q25 and MiXCR clonotype assembly, TCRdb reanalyzed the public sequencing data and kept in-frame beta chains. Under each unique CDR3 protein, matching rows form one entry showing the most common genes and DNA. TCRdb, not the authors, supplied the V and J calls. The sample profile shows fewer than 650,000 distinct CDR3 sequences; about 28% of them were found once. The ten largest clones add up to 3% to 4% of the sample.

On the study overall, not on this receptor specifically: Bulk unsorted PBMC profiling prevented conclusive comparison of naive and antigen-experienced compartments. As age increased, observed TCR beta diversity per million T cells dropped in a roughly linear way, and a significant reduction was already evident by age 40. Estimates of total diversity from one million sequenced T cells were regarded as lower bounds and underestimates. The long-lived group showed more naive CD4+ T cells, fewer expanded clones and increased TCR diversity than the aged group, suggesting age selection. A strong correlation was found between observed TCR beta diversity and the percentage of naive T cells measured by flow cytometry. The CMV infection status of donors was not known, potentially confounding age-related changes in expanded clonotypes.

This clonotype has just a few counts. No cognate antigen has been identified for it. Qualities for individual bases were not recorded, and no much larger clone is one base off. The donors were 40 or so Caucasian individuals from Russia, aged roughly 6 to 90 years, who were systemically healthy. Each donor gave around 9.5 milliliters of peripheral blood, collected into EDTA-treated Vacutainer tubes. Ficoll-Paque density-gradient centrifugation was used to isolate PBMCs, with at least 6 million obtained per sample. Total RNA was extracted from PBMCs with Trizol reagent, with at least 6 micrograms obtained per sample. The percentages of naive CD45RAhigh/CD27high T cells were determined by flow cytometry on a PBMC aliquot from every donor. This sample was shared with a second study, whose subject was T cells of mothers and their children. In that second paper, the authors write: The donors were nine systemically healthy Caucasian individuals, made up of three mothers and their six children. cDNA synthesis consumed the entire amount of extracted RNA, loaded at approximately 1.4 ug RNA in each 15 ul reaction. In the second PCR, the M1S primer added sample barcodes and 2-4 random nucleotides. Each mother yielded over 8.5 million TCR beta CDR3 reads and each child a few million reads. Thymic selection similarly shapes TCR recombination output in related and unrelated pairs, with minor effect from inherited differences. Normalized repertoire overlap was always found to be slightly, but never significantly, higher in related mother-child pairs than in unrelated mother-child pairs. With a sensitivity of 90 to 100 clones per million clonotypes, no persistent microchimeric T cell clones were detected. To look for features that set related mother-child pairs apart from unrelated individuals, the researchers ran deep NGS to compare the TCR beta repertoires of mothers and children. Mothers averaged about 37 +/- 4 years of age and children averaged 11 +/- 4 years. After adapter ligation was performed with NEBNext reagents, the libraries were sequenced on an Illumina HiSeq 2000 with 100+100 nt paired-end reads. To prevent cross-contamination, the mother and child libraries were prepared a month apart and were sequenced in separate runs. Between roughly 500,000 and 2,300,000 distinct TCR beta clonotypes were identified per donor. Naive TCR beta clonotypes were estimated from low-frequency clonotypes matched to each donor's FACS-determined naive share, without sorting.

Rearrangement joined TRBV7-6 to TRBJ1-5, with the D segment identity uncertain. Sequencing used blood. The receptor was isolated from a boy between 2 and 15 years old in good health. At the DNA level, the sequence is TGTGCCAGCAGCTCCGCTAAAGATCAGCCCCAGCATTTT. Translated, this gives CASSSAKDQPQHF.